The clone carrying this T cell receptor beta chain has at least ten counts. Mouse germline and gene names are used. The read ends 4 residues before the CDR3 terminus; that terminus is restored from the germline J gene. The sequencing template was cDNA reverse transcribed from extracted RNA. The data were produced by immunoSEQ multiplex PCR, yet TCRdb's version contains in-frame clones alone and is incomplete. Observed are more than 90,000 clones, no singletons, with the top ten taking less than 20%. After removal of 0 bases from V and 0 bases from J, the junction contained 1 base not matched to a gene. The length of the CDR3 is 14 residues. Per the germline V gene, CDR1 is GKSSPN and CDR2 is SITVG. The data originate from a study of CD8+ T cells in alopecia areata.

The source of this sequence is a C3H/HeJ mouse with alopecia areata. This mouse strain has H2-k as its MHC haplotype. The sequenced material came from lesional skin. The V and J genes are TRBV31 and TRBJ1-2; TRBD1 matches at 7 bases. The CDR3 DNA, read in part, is TGTGCCTGGAGTCTAGACAGGGCAAACTCC. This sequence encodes CAWSLDRANS. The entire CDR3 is CAWSLDRANSDYTF.